These 13 T cell receptor beta chains were all obtained from the same sample, sequenced in a study of regulatory T cells in long-lasting Graves disease. Arm-PCR with iRepertoire HTBI primers amplified the CDR3 regions for these TCR beta libraries. MiXCR, applied by TCRdb to the multiplex PCR reads, yields one record per CDR3 protein. This sample has approximately 400,000 distinct CDR3 sequences, with under 25% found just once. The time point here: persistent/refractory GD, antithyroid drugs over 5 years with positive TRAb. PBMC-derived RNA was used for the TCR library. This material consisted of peripheral blood mononuclear cells (PBMCs), taken when the disease was refractory, from a patient treated with antithyroid drugs. The receptors derive from a female donor with Graves disease.

This clonotype was counted at least ten times. This chain's CDR3 is CASNWDNNQPQHF. The CDR3, as DNA: TGTGCCAGCAACTGGGACAATAATCAGCCCCAGCATTTT. The chain combines TRBV2 with TRBJ1-5, with D tentatively TRBD1 (6 bases). The V end was cut by 7 bases, the J end by 4 bases, with 11 bases between. CDR1 is SNHLY, CDR2 FYNNEI, per germline. The CDR3 totals 13 residues. The entire variable domain, with the rest obtained from reference TRBV2 and TRBJ1-5, is as follows: EPEVTQTPSHQVTQMGQEVILRCVPISNHLYFYWYRQILGQKVEFLVSFYNNEISEKSEIFDDQFSVERPDGSNFTLKIRSTKLEDSAMYFCASNWDNNQPQHFGDGTRLSIL.

A few counts support this clonotype. This chain links TRBV30 with TRBJ2-7; D is ambiguous. This CDR3 is 12 amino acids long. V shed 7 bases and J shed 0 bases, with 10 bases lying between them. Germline CDR1 reads GTSNPN; CDR2 reads SVGIG (reference sequence). CDR3 sequence: CAFATLSYEQYF. CDR3 nucleotides: TGTGCCTTTGCGACTCTCTCCTACGAGCAGTACTTC.

This clonotype was recorded at least ten times. This sequence joins TRBV20-1 and TRBJ1-3; D remains unclear. The V end was cut by 6 bases, the J end by 3 bases, with 12 bases between. Germline V CDR1 and CDR2: DFQATT, SNEGSKA (reference sequence). The CDR3 runs to 13 residues. The DNA of the CDR3 is TGCAGTGCCCGGGCTCGGGGTGGAAACACCATATATTTT. Its translation: CSARARGGNTIYF.

The chain links TRBV5-1 to TRBJ2-2; D ambiguous. The CDR3 sequence is 15 residues long. V gave up 4 bases and J gave up 5 bases, with 15 bases separating them. CDR1 SGHRS and CDR2 YFSETQ come from the germline V gene. The CDR3 bases are TGCGCCAGCAGCGGCGGATCTGGGGTGACCGGGGAGCTGTTTTTT. Its translation: CASSGGSGVTGELFF.

This clonotype was seen a handful of times. This chain uses TRBV9 with TRBJ1-2, with D maybe TRBD1 (5 bases). The CDR3 has 12 amino acids. Trimming removed 4 bases from V and 7 bases from J, with 11 bases in between. CDR1 is SGDLS and CDR2 is YYNGEE in the germline V gene. The CDR3 nucleotides read TGTGCCAGCAGCCCCGCGGGGGGTGGCTACACCTTC. As protein: CASSPAGGGYTF.

This clonotype was seen only a few times. The chain joins TRBV19 to TRBJ2-7; 8 bases agree with TRBD2. This CDR3 spans 16 amino acids. Unmatched junction bases numbered 9, after V lost 5 bases and J lost 0 bases. Germline V CDR1 and CDR2: LNHDA, SQIVND (reference sequence). For the CDR3, the DNA is TGTGCCAGTAGTTCAGGACTAGCAGGGAGCTCCTACGAGCAGTACTTC. Amino acids: CASSSGLAGSSYEQYF.

This clonotype came up a few times. This CDR3 reads CSVEGLAGNIQYF. DNA for the CDR3: TGCAGCGTTGAAGGACTAGCGGGCAACATTCAGTACTTC. This chain uses TRBV29-1 with TRBJ2-4; 10 bases align to TRBD2. CDR3 length: 13 residues. Germline values: CDR1 SQVTM, CDR2 ANQGSEA. The V and J ends lost 1 base and 7 bases, in that order; junction bases with no gene match: 1.

In nucleotides, the CDR3 is TGTGCCAGCAGCTTCAGGCCGACTCAGGAAGCTTTCTTT. Its translation: CASSFRPTQEAFF. V and J are TRBV5-6 and TRBJ1-1; no clear D. Looked up from germline, CDR1 is SGHDT and CDR2 is YYEEEE. The CDR3 is 13 residues long. With 2 bases removed from V and 8 bases from J, the gap between germline ends came to 13 bases.

Many counts were recorded for this clonotype. The J gene is TRBJ1-1, the V gene TRBV7-2; D remains ambiguous. Germline CDR1 is SGHTA and CDR2 is FQGNSA. V lost 2 bases, J lost 0 bases, and 7 bases lay in between. CDR3 length equals 14 residues. The CDR3 is CASSLKGLNTEAFF. The CDR3 DNA follows: TGTGCCAGCAGCTTAAAAGGGCTGAACACTGAAGCTTTCTTT.

The rearrangement joins TRBV27 to TRBJ2-5; TRBD1 matches 7 bases. The CDR3 length is 14 residues. Trimming at V came to 4 bases and at J to 7 bases, leaving 9 bases not matched to a gene. From germline, CDR1 is MNHEY and CDR2 SMNVEV (reference sequence). The CDR3 sequence is CASSYGTAEGTQYF. Here the CDR3 DNA reads TGTGCCAGCAGTTACGGGACAGCAGAAGGGACCCAGTACTTC.

With respect to this clonotype: This may stem from a read error, because a much larger clone lies one nucleotide away. V and J are TRBV28 and TRBJ2-1; TRBD2 aligns across 10 bases. The CDR3 sequence is 15 residues long. CDR1 and CDR2 (germline): MDHEN, SYDVKM. Trimming at V came to 4 bases and at J to 10 bases, leaving 10 bases not matched to a gene. In nucleotides, the CDR3 is TGTGCCAGCAGTTCACAGCGGGAGGGCCCCTACGAGCAGTTCTTC. Its protein product is CASSSQREGPYEQFF.

This clonotype was observed a handful of times. CDR3 residues: CSARDTSEAFF. For the CDR3, the DNA is TGCAGCGCTCGCGACACCAGTGAAGCTTTCTTT. The chain couples TRBV29-1 to TRBJ1-1; no clear D. V lost 7 bases, J lost 7 bases, and 13 bases lay in between. This CDR3 has 11 residues. Germline V gene sequence: CDR1 SQVTM, CDR2 ANQGSEA.

The chain links TRBV6-2 or TRBV6-3 to TRBJ1-1; the match to TRBD1 covers 7 bases. V shed 6 bases, J shed 3 bases, and the junction held 16 bases outside the gene matches. CDR1 is MNHEY and CDR2 is SVGEGT in the germline V gene. This CDR3 spans 17 amino acids. Written as DNA, the CDR3 is TGTGCCAGCAGATTCTCGGGACAGAGGATGTACGACACTGAAGCTTTCTTT. This translates into CASRFSGQRMYDTEAFF.